The entry below gives a single T cell receptor beta chain sequence along with its context. Its target antigen remains unknown. Base qualities are not at hand, and no much larger clone is one base apart. Genomic DNA was extracted from sorted cells for sequencing of the TCRbeta CDR3 region. TCRbeta CDR3 regions were sequenced using the immunoSEQ Assay. The clones in this table, taken by TCRdb from immuneACCESS, are in-frame only. Not every clone is retained; where verified, under half of the shortfall comes from an unresolved V gene, and the cause of the rest is unknown. Within this sample are tens of thousands of clones, with around nine tenths of them counted one time only. The top ten clonotypes cover 1.1% of the sample. Germline trimming: 5 bases from V, 2 bases from J; junction bases outside gene matches: 10. CDR1 and CDR2 were assigned from the germline V gene as SGHTA and FQGNSA. Taken from cysteine to phenylalanine, the CDR3 has 16 residues. Kept here is only the CDR3 DNA, which spans 48 bases and is read in frame from base 1.

This sample is part of a study of OX40 agonist ivuxolimab in advanced cancers. Background for the entire study: Ivuxolimab, which targeted the costimulatory receptor OX40 (CD134), was an agonistic, fully human IgG2 monoclonal antibody. Intravenous ivuxolimab was administered to patients every 2 weeks at six dose levels: 0.01, 0.1, 0.3, 1.5, 3 and 10 mg/kg. Among the approximately 50 dose-escalation patients, about 20 had hepatocellular carcinoma, 15 or so melanoma, 9 renal cell carcinoma and 9 head and neck cancer. In the dose-escalation cohort, approximately 80% of patients were male, and the mean age was roughly 60 years with a range of roughly 23 to 79. Prior anti-PD-1, anti-PD-L1 or anti-CTLA-4 therapy was permitted, and checkpoint inhibitors had been received by more than 35% of dose-escalation patients. Partial responses occurred in three dose-escalation patients, of whom one had hepatocellular carcinoma and two had cutaneous melanoma. Peripheral TCRbeta sequencing aimed to test whether ivuxolimab altered TCR sequence diversity and caused clonal T-cell expansion. The paper reports the monotherapy dose-escalation portion (N of about 50 patients) of the phase I ivuxolimab trial. Paper-wide results and their limitations: On average, CD8+ T cells showed more expanded clones than CD4+ T cells after ivuxolimab. The antigen specificity of the peripheral T cells that underwent clonal expansion was not determined. Partial responders in the 0.1-3.0 mg/kg groups had among the lowest normalized peripheral clonal expansion, especially among CD8+ T cells. At doses of 0.1 to 3.0 mg/kg, clonal expansion of both CD4+ and CD8+ blood T cells was observed from baseline to week 6. Low levels of normalized T-cell clonal expansion were also seen in some nonresponding patients.

Patients with a history of autoimmune disease or receiving systemic immunosuppression were excluded from the trial. Peripheral blood for TCR sequencing was drawn from every dose cohort at baseline, at cycle 4 day 1 and at cycle 7 day 1. Samples came from an open-label, multicenter, first-in-human phase I dose-escalation trial of ivuxolimab. Adults with locally advanced or metastatic melanoma, renal cell carcinoma, hepatocellular carcinoma or head and neck squamous cell carcinoma were enrolled in the trial. Before TCR sequencing, CD4+ T cells and CD8+ T cells from peripheral blood were sorted into separate populations.

The sequence came from an adult with an advanced solid tumor such as melanoma, head and neck, liver or kidney cancer. The V and J segments used are TRBV7-2 and TRBJ1-2, with TRBD1 identical over 8 junction bases. The starting material was CD4+ or CD8+ T cells sorted from blood, obtained in a trial of the OX40 agonist ivuxolimab. The CDR3 protein is CASSLQTGEGNYGYTF. The nucleotide sequence is TGTGCCAGCAGCCTCCAGACAGGGGAAGGGAACTATGGCTACACCTTC.